What follows is one T cell receptor beta chain and its context. cDNA came from around 0.5 to 1 ug RNA primed by random hexamers. TCRdb fed the immunoSEQ multiplex PCR reads into MiXCR, producing one record per CDR3 protein. The table lists about 140,000 distinct CDR3 sequences, roughly 95% of them singletons. This sample was taken from a study of CD8 T cells in Susac syndrome. The V gene lost 5 bases and the J gene lost 1 base, with 14 bases spanning the gap. The CDR3 length is 15 residues. Germline V gene sequence: CDR1 MNHNS, CDR2 SASEGT. This receptor was obtained from a human donor in good health. The chain employs TRBV6-1 and TRBJ2-5; TRBD1 is a possible D gene (5 bases). The sample was CD4+ T cells from PBMCs. CDR3 nucleotides: TGTGCCAGCAGTCGGATTGGGGCAGCCCAAGAGACCCAGTACTTC. Protein sequence: CASSRIGAAQETQYF.